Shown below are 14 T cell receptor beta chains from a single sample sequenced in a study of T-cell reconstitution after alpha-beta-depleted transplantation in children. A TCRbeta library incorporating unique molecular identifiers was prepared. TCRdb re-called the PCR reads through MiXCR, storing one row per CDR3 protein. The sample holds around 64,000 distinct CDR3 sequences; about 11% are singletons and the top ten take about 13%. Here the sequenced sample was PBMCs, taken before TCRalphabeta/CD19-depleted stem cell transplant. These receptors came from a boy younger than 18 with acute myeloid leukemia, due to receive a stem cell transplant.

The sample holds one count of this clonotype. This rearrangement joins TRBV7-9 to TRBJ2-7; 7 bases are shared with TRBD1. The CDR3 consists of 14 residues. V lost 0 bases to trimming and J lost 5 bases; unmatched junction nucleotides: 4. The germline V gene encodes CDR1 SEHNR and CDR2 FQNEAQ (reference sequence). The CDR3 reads CASSLAGRGHEQYF. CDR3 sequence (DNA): TGTGCCAGCAGCTTAGCGGGAAGGGGGCACGAGCAGTACTTC.

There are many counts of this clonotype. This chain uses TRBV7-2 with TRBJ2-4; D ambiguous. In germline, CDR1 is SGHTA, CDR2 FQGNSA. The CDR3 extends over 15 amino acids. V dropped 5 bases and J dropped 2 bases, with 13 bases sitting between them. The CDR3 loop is CASSLGFLSKNIQYF. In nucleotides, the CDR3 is TGTGCCAGCAGCCTGGGGTTTTTGTCCAAAAACATTCAGTACTTC.

The CDR3 here is CAISEPTGLAINGELFF. In DNA form, the CDR3 reads TGTGCCATCAGTGAGCCAACGGGACTAGCAATAAACGGGGAGCTGTTTTTT. The chain combines TRBV10-3 with TRBJ2-2, with TRBD2 matching 9 bases. The CDR3 is 17 residues long. Losses at the gene ends were 2 bases for V and 7 bases for J; bases not matched to a gene: 11. The germline V gene has CDR1 ENHRY and CDR2 SYGVKD.

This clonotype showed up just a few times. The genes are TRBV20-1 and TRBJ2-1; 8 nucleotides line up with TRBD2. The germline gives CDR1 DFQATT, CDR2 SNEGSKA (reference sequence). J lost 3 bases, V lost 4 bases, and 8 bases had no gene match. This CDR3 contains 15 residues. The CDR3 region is CSATLLAVNYNEQFF. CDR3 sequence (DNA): TGCAGTGCTACTTTACTAGCGGTAAACTACAATGAGCAGTTCTTC.

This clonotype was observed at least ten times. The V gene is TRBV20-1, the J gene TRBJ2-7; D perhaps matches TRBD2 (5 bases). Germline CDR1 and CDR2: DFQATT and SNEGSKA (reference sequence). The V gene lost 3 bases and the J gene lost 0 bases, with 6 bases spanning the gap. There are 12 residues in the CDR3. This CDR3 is CSARGSSYEQYV. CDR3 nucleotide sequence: TGCAGTGCTAGGGGGAGCTCCTACGAGCAGTACGTC.

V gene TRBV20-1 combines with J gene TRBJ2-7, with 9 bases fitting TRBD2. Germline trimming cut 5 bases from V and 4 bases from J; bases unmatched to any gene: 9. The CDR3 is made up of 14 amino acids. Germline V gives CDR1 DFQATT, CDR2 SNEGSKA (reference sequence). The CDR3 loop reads CSALTGTSMYEQYF. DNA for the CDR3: TGCAGTGCTTTAACCGGGACTAGCATGTACGAGCAGTACTTC.

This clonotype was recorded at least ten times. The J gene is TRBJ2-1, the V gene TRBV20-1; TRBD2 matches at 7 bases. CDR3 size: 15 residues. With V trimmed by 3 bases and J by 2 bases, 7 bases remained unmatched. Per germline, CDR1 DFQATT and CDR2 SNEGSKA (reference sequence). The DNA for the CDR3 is TGCAGTGCTAGCCATGGCGGGGGTCCCTACAATGAGCAGTTCTTC. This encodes CSASHGGGPYNEQFF.

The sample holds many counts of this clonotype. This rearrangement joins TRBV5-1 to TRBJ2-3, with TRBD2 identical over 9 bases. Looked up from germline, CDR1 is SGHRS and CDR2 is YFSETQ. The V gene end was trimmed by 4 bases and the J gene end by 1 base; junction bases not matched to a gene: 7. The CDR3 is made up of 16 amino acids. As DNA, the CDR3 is TGCGCCAGCAGCGGCCGGACTAGCGACCGCACAGATACGCAGTATTTT. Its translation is CASSGRTSDRTDTQYF.

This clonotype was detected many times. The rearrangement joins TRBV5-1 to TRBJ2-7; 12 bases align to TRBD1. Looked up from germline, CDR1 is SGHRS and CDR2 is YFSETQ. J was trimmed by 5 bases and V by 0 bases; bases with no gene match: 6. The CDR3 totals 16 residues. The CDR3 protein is CASSLAGDRGPNEQYV. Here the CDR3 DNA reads TGCGCCAGCAGCTTGGCCGGGGACAGGGGGCCGAACGAGCAGTACGTC.

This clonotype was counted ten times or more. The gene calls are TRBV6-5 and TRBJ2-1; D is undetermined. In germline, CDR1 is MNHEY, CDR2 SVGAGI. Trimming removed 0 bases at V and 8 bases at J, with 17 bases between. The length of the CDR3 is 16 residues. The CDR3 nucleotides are TGTGCCAGCAGTTACTCGACGCCCTCCCTAGTCTATGAGCAGTTCTTC. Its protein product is CASSYSTPSLVYEQFF.

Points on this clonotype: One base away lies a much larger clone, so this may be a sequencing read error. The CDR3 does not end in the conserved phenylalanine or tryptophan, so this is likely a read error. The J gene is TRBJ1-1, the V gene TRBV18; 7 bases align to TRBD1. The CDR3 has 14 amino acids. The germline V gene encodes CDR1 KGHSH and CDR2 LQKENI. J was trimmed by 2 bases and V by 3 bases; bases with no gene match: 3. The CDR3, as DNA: TGTGCCAGCTCACCCGGACAGGCTAACACTGAAGCTTTCCTT. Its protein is CASSPGQANTEAFL.

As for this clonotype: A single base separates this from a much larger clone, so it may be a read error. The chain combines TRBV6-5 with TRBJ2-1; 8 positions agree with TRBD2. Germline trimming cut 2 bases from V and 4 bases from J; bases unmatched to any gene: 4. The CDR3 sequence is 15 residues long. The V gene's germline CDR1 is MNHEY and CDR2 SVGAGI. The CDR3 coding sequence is TGTGCCAGCAGTTACACGGGAGGGCATTACAATGAGCAGTTCTTC. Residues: CASSYTGGHYNEQFF.

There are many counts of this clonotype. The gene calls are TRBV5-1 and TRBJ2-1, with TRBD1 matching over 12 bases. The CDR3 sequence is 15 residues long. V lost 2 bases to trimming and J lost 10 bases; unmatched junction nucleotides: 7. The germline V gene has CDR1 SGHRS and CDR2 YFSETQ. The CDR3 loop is CASSFRDRGRREQFF. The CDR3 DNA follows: TGCGCCAGCAGCTTCCGGGACAGGGGGCGCAGGGAGCAGTTCTTC.

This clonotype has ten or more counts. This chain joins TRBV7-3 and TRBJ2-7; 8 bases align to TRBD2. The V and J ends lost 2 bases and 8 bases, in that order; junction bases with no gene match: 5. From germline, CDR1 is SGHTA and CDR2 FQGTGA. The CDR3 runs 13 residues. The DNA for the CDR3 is TGTGCCAGCAGCTTATCGGGAGGGCCGAAGCAGTACTTC. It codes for CASSLSGGPKQYF.